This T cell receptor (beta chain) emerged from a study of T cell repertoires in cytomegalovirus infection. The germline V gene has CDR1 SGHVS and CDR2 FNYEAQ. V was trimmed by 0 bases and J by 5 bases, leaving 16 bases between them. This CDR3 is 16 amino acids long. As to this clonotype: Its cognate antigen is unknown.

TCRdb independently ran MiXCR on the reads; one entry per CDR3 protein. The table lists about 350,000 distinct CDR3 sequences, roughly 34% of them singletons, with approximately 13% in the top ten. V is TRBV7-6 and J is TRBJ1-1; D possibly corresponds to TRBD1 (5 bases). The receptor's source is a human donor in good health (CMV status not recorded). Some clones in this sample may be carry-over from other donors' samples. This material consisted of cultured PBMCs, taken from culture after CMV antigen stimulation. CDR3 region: CASSLAPGGGSTEAFF. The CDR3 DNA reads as TGTGCCAGCAGCTTAGCCCCCGGGGGGGGATCGACTGAAGCTTTCTTT.